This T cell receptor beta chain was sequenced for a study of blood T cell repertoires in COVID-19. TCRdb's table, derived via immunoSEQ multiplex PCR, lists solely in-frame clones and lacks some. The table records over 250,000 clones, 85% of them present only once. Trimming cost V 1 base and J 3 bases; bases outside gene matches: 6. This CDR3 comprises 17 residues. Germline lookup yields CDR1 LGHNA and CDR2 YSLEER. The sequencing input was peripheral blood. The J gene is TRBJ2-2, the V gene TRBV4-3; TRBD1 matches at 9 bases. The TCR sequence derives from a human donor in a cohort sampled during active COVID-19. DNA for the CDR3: TGCGCCAGCAGCCAAGTCTCCGGGACAGGGTACACCGGGGAGCTGTTTTTT. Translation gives CASSQVSGTGYTGELFF.